Listed below are T cell receptor beta chains from one sample, sequenced in a study of CD8 T cells in ankylosing spondylitis. TCRdb re-analysed the 5' RACE reads in MiXCR, keeping a single row per CDR3 protein. The table records roughly 120,000 distinct CDR3 sequences, 6.5% to 9% of them present only once. Sequenced input: blood, either unsorted or a sorted T cell fraction (not recorded which). The receptors were gathered from a male donor with ankylosing spondylitis or in good health (not recorded which). Each CDR3 is given with its conserved first and last residue. The D gene is left open where the match is weak. A clone size is listed for some rows: how often the clone was seen (once, few, many), or a class if it is expanded.

abundance	j_gene	d_gene	v_gene	CDR3aa	CDR3nt
many	TRBJ1-5	.	TRBV20-1	CSAKIWDEHF	TGCAGTGCTAAAATCTGGGACGAGCATTTT
many	TRBJ2-1	TRBD2	TRBV20-1	CSATGTSGSYNEQFF	TGCAGTGCTACCGGGACTAGCGGATCCTACAATGAGCAGTTCTTC
many	TRBJ2-7	TRBD1	TRBV6-5	CASSYSWDRSKGHEQYF	TGTGCCAGCAGTTACTCCTGGGACAGAAGTAAAGGGCACGAGCAGTACTTC
many	TRBJ2-3	TRBD1	TRBV5-1	CASSYGQGADTQYF	TGCGCCAGCAGCTACGGACAGGGCGCAGATACGCAGTATTTT
many	TRBJ2-7	TRBD2	TRBV4-1	CASSQPGLAKSSYEQYF	TGCGCCAGCAGCCAACCGGGACTAGCGAAGAGCTCCTACGAGCAGTACTTC
many	TRBJ2-1	TRBD2	TRBV6-5	CASSYVGSGSYEQFF	TGTGCCAGCAGTTACGTTGGTAGCGGGAGCTATGAGCAGTTCTTC
many	TRBJ2-1	TRBD2	TRBV7-3	CASSLMGLAGGNEQFF	TGTGCCAGCAGCTTAATGGGCCTAGCGGGGGGGAATGAGCAGTTCTTC
many	TRBJ2-5	.	TRBV11-2	CASSFLGREETQYF	TGTGCCAGCAGCTTCTTGGGCAGGGAGGAGACCCAGTACTTC
.	TRBJ2-7	.	TRBV20-1	CSARDFQQPTYEQYF	TGCAGTGCTAGAGATTTCCAGCAGCCTACCTACGAGCAGTACTTC
many	TRBJ1-1	.	TRBV2	CASSAVENTEAFF	TGTGCCAGCAGTGCGGTCGAGAACACTGAAGCTTTCTTT
.	TRBJ2-3	.	TRBV28	CASSLDAPTDTQYF	TGTGCCAGCAGTTTAGACGCACCCACAGATACGCAGTATTTT
many	TRBJ2-1	.	TRBV6-5	CASSYSDLYNEQFF	TGTGCCAGCAGTTACTCGGACCTGTACAATGAGCAGTTCTTC
many	TRBJ2-5	.	TRBV11-2	CASSLERETQYF	TGTGCCAGCAGCTTAGAGCGAGAGACCCAGTACTTC
many	TRBJ1-2	.	TRBV12-3/TRBV12-4	CASSSWGAGYSYGYTF	TGTGCCAGCAGTTCATGGGGTGCAGGGTATAGCTATGGCTACACCTTC
many	TRBJ2-7	TRBD1	TRBV5-1	CASSLAFLGAGGSYEQYF	TGCGCCAGCAGCTTGGCCTTTCTAGGTGCAGGGGGCTCCTACGAGCAGTACTTC
many	TRBJ2-3	TRBD2	TRBV29-1	CSVTSGSPDTQYF	TGCAGCGTCACTAGCGGGAGCCCAGATACGCAGTATTTT
many	TRBJ2-1	TRBD1	TRBV28	CASSRDRAYNEQFF	TGTGCCAGCAGCAGGGACAGGGCCTACAATGAGCAGTTCTTC
.	TRBJ1-3	.	TRBV27	CATTDTTGNTIYF	TGTGCCACCACCGACACAACGGGAAACACCATATATTTT
many	TRBJ2-4	TRBD2	TRBV28	CASSPRTSGGQLAKNIQYF	TGTGCCAGCAGCCCCCGGACTAGCGGGGGGCAATTAGCCAAAAACATTCAGTACTTC
many	TRBJ2-7	.	TRBV7-9	CASSLVGGPTYEQYF	TGTGCCAGCAGCTTAGTCGGGGGGCCTACCTACGAGCAGTACTTC
many	TRBJ2-7	TRBD2	TRBV20-1	CSARAGLAGHTYEQYF	TGCAGTGCTAGAGCGGGACTAGCGGGACATACCTACGAGCAGTACTTC
many	TRBJ2-7	TRBD1	TRBV9	CASSPTGGVFHEQYF	TGTGCCAGCAGCCCGACAGGGGGCGTTTTCCACGAGCAGTACTTC
many	TRBJ1-2	TRBD1	TRBV5-1	CASSLASGTGGSYTF	TGCGCCAGCAGCTTGGCTTCCGGGACAGGTGGAAGCTACACCTTC
many	TRBJ2-1	TRBD2	TRBV12-3/TRBV12-4	CASSSPGLAGAGQFF	TGTGCCAGCAGCTCCCCGGGACTAGCGGGAGCTGGGCAGTTCTTC
many	TRBJ2-3	.	TRBV7-8	CASSYLTTDTQYF	TGTGCCAGCAGCTATTTGACCACAGATACGCAGTATTTT
many	TRBJ2-5	.	TRBV4-3	CASSQGHAYQETQYF	TGCGCCAGCAGCCAGGGACACGCGTACCAAGAGACCCAGTACTTC
many	TRBJ2-5	.	TRBV4-3	CASSLVASETQYF	TGCGCCAGCAGCCTAGTAGCATCGGAGACCCAGTACTTC